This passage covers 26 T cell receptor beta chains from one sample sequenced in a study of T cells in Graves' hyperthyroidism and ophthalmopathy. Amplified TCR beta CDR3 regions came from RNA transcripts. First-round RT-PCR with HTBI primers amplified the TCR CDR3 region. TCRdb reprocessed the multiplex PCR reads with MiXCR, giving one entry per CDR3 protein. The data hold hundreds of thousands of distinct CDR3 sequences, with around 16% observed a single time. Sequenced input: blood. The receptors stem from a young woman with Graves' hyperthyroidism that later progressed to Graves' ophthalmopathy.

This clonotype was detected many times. DNA of the CDR3: TGTGCCACCAGCATACGATCCGGGACAGAGATTGCCACCGGGGAGCTGTTTTTT. As protein: CATSIRSGTEIATGELFF. The V and J genes are TRBV15 and TRBJ2-2; TRBD1 agrees at 7 bases. Germline V gene lookup returns CDR1 LNHNV and CDR2 YYDKDF (reference sequence). This CDR3 has 18 residues. The J segment lost 4 bases and the V segment lost 4 bases, leaving 15 bases of the junction unmatched.

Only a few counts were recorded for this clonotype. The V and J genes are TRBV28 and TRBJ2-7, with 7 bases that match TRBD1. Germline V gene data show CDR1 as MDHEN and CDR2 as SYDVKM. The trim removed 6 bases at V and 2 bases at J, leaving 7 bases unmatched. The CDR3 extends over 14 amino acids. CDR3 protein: CASSQTGSPYEQYF. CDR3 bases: TGTGCCAGCAGCCAGACAGGGTCACCCTACGAGCAGTACTTC.

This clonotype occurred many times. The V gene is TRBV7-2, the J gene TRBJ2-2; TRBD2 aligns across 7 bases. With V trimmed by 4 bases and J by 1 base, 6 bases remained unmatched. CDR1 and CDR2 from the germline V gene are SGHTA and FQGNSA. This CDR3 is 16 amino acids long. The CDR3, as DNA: TGTGCCAGCAGCTGGGCTAGCGGTAGGAACACCGGGGAGCTGTTTTTT. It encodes CASSWASGRNTGELFF.

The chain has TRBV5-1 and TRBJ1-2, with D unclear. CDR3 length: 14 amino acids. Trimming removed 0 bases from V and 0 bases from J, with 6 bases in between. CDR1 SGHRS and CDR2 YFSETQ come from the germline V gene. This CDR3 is CASSLGSSNYGYTF. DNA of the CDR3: TGCGCCAGCAGCTTGGGGTCGTCTAACTATGGCTACACCTTC. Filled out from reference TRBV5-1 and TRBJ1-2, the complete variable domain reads KAGVTQTPRYLIKTRGQQVTLSCSPISGHRSVSWYQQTPGQGLQFLFEYFSETQRNKGNFPGRFSGRQFSNSRSEMNVSTLELGDSALYLCASSLGSSNYGYTFGSGTRLTVV.

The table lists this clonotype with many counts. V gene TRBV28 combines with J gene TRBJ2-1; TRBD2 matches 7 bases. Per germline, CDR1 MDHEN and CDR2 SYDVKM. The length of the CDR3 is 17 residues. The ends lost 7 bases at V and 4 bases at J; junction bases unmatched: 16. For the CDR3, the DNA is TGTGCCAGCAACACGCTGGGGGAGGGCCGGGGTTACAATGAGCAGTTCTTC. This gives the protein CASNTLGEGRGYNEQFF.

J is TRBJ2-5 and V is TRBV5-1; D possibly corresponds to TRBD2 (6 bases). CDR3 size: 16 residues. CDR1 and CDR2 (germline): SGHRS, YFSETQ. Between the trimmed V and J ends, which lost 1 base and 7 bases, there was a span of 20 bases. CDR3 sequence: CASSLKVGGSPGTQYF. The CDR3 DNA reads TGCGCCAGCAGCTTGAAGGTGGGAGGCAGTCCGGGGACCCAGTACTTC.

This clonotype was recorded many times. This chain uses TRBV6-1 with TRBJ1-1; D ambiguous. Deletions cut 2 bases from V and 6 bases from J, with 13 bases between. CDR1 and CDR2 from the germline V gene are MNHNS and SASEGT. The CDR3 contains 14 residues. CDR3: CASSEWFYGAEAFF. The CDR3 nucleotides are TGTGCCAGCAGTGAATGGTTTTACGGGGCTGAAGCTTTCTTT.

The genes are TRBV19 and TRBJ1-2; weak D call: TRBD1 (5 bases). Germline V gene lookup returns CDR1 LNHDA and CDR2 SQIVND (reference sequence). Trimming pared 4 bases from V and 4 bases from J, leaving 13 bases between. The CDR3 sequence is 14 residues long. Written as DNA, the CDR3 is TGTGCCAGTAGTACCCACGACAGTCTCTATGGCTACACCTTC. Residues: CASSTHDSLYGYTF. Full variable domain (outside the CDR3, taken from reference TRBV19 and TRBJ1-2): DGGITQSPKYLFRKEGQNVTLSCEQNLNHDAMYWYRQDPGQGLRLIYYSQIVNDFQKGDIAEGYSVSREKKESFPLTVTSAQKNPTAFYLCASSTHDSLYGYTFGSGTRLTVV.

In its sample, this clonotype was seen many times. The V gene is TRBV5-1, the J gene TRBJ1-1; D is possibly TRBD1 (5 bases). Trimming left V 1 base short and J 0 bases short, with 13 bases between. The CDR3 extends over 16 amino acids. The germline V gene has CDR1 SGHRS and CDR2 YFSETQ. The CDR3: CASSLMNRQLNTEAFF. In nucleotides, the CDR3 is TGCGCCAGCAGCTTGATGAATCGACAGCTGAACACTGAAGCTTTCTTT.

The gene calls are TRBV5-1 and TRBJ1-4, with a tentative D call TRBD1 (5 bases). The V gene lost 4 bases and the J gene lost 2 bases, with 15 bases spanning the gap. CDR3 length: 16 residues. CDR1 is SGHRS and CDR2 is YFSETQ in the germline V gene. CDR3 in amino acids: CASSPGTQRTNEKLFF. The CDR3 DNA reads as TGCGCCAGCAGCCCGGGGACGCAGAGGACTAATGAAAAACTGTTTTTT.

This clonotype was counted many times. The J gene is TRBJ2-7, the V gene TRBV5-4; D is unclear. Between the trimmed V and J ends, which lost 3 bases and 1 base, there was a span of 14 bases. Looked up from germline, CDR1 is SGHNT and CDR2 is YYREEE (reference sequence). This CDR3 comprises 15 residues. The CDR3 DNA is TGTGCCAGCAGCTCACAAGGACCCGGTTCCTACGAGCAGTACTTC. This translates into CASSSQGPGSYEQYF. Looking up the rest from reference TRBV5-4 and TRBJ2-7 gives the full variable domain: ETGVTQSPTHLIKTRGQQVTLRCSSQSGHNTVSWYQQALGQGPQFIFQYYREEENGRGNFPPRFSGLQFPNYSSELNVNALELDDSALYLCASSSQGPGSYEQYFGPGTRLTVT.

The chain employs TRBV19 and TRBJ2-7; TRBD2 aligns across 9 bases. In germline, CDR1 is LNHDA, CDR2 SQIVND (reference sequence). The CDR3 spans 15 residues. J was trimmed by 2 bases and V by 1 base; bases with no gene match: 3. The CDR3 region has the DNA TGTGCCAGTAGTATAGGACTAGCGGACCCCTACGAGCAGTACTTC. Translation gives CASSIGLADPYEQYF.

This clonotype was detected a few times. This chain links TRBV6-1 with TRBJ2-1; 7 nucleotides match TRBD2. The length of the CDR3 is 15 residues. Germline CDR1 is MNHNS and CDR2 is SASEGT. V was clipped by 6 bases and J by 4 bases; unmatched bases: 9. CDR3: CASRRWDYNYNEQFF. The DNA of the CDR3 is TGTGCCAGCAGAAGGTGGGACTACAATTACAATGAGCAGTTCTTC.

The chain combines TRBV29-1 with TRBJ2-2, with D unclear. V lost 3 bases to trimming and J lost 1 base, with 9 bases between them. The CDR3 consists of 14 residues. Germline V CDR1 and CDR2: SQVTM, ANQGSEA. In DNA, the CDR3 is TGCAGCGTTGACCCCCAGGAGAACACCGGGGAGCTGTTTTTT. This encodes CSVDPQENTGELFF.

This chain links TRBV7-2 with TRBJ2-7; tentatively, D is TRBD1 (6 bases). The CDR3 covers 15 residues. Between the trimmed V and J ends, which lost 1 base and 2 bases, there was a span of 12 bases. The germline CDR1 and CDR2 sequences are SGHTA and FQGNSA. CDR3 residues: CASSLGQGLTYEQYF. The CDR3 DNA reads TGTGCCAGCAGCTTAGGGCAGGGGCTGACCTACGAGCAGTACTTC.

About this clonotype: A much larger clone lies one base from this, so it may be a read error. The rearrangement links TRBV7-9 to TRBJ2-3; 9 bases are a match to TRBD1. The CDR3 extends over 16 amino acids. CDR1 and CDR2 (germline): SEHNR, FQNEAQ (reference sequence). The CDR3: CASSSPQGARTDAQYF. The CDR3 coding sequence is TGTGCCAGCAGCTCCCCACAGGGGGCTCGCACAGATGCGCAGTATTTT.

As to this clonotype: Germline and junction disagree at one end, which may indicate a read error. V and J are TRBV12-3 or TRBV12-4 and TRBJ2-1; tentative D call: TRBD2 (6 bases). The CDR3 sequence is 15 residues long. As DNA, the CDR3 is TGTGCCAGCAGCCGGGACTCAACGTCCTACAATGAGAAGTTCTTC. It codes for CASSRDSTSYNEKFF.

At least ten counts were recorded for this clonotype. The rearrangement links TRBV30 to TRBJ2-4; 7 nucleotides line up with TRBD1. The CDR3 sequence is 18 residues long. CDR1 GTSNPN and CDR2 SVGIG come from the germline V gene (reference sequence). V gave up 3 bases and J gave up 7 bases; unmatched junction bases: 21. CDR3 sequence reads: CAWRPRDVPRGIDNIQYF. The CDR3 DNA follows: TGTGCCTGGAGACCCCGGGACGTCCCCAGGGGGATCGACAACATTCAGTACTTC. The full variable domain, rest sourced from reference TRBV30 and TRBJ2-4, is SQTIHQWPATLVQPVGSPLSLECTVEGTSNPNLYWYRQAAGRGLQLLFYSVGIGQISSEVPQNLSASRPQDRQFILSSKKLLLSDSGFYLCAWRPRDVPRGIDNIQYFGAGTRLSVL.

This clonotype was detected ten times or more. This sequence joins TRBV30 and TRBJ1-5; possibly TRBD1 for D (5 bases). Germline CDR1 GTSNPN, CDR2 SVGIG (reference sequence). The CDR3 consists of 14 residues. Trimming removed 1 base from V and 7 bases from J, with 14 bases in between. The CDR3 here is CAWSGNRPGQPQHF. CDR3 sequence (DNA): TGTGCCTGGAGTGGGAACAGACCAGGGCAGCCCCAGCATTTT.

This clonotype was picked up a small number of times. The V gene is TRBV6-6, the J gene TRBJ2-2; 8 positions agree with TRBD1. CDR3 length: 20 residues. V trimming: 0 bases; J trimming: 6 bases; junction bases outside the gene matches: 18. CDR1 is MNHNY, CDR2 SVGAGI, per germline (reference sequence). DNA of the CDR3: TGTGCCAGCAGTTACTCCGCCCACCAGGACAGGGAGGATGTCGCCGGGGAGCTGTTTTTT. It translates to CASSYSAHQDREDVAGELFF.

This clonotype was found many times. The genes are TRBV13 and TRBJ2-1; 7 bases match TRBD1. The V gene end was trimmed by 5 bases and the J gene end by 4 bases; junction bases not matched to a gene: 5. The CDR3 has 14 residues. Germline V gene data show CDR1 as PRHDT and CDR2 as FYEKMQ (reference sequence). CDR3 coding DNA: TGTGCCAGCAGCACCATGGGACAGTACAATGAGCAGTTCTTC. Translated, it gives CASSTMGQYNEQFF.

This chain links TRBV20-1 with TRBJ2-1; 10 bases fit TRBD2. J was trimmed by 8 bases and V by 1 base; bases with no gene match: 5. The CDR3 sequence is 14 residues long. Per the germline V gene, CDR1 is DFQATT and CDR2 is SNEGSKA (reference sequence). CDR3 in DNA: TGCAGTGCTAGAGGTAGCGGGAGGTTGGATGAGCAGTTCTTC. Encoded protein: CSARGSGRLDEQFF.

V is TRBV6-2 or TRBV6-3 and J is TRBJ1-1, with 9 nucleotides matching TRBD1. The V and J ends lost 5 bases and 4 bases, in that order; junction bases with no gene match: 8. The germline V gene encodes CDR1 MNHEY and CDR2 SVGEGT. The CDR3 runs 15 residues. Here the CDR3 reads CASSGQGYGGTEAFF. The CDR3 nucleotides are TGTGCCAGCAGTGGACAGGGGTACGGGGGCACTGAAGCTTTCTTT.

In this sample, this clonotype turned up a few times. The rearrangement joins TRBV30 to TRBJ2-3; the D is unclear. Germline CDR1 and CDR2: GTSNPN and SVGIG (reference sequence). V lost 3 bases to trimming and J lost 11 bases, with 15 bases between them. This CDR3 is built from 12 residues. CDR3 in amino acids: CAWSDGPVGQYF. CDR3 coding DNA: TGTGCCTGGAGCGACGGGCCTGTCGGGCAGTATTTT.

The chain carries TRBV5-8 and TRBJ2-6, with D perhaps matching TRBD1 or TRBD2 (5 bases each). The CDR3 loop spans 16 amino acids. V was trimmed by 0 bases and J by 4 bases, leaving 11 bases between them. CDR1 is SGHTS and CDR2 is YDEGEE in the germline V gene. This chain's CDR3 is CASSLGIGAGANVLTF. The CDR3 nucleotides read TGTGCCAGCAGCTTGGGAATCGGGGCCGGGGCCAACGTCCTGACTTTC.

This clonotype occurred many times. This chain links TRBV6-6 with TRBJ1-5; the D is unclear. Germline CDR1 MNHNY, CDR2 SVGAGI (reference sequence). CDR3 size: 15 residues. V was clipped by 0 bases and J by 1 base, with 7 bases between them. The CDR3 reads CASSYSSSSNQPQHF. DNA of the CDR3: TGTGCCAGCAGTTACTCGAGCTCGAGCAATCAGCCCCAGCATTTT.